These 7 T cell receptor beta chains were sequenced from one sample in a study of human T cells and chemical hapten exposure. As to time point: patch test 2, 6 weeks after DPC sensitization. Stated treatment: therapeutic diphenylcyclopropenone sensitization with weekly scalp DPC. MiXCR, run by TCRdb on the RACE reads, gives a single entry per CDR3 protein. This repertoire shows 120,000 to 150,000 distinct CDR3 sequences, around 11% found once; its top ten account for 1.3% to 1.5%. The sequencing here drew on whole blood, taken in connection with sensitization to the hapten diphenylcyclopropenone (DPC). These receptor sequences come from a woman between 45 and 65 years old with alopecia areata. Some clones in this sample may be carry-over from other donors' samples.

V and J are TRBV7-2 and TRBJ2-1; D may be TRBD1 or TRBD2 (5 bases each). V lost 0 bases to trimming and J lost 9 bases, with 21 bases between them. Germline CDR1 is SGHTA and CDR2 is FQGNSA. The CDR3 runs 17 residues. In nucleotides, the CDR3 is TGTGCCAGCAGCTTAGCGAGTACGGGACCCACCAAGACTGAGCAGTTCTTC. Translating it yields CASSLASTGPTKTEQFF.

This clonotype was seen more than once but under ten times. The V call is TRBV5-1, the J call TRBJ2-2; D ambiguous. Germline V gene lookup returns CDR1 SGHRS and CDR2 YFSETQ. The V end was cut by 0 bases, the J end by 2 bases, with 8 bases between. This CDR3 spans 15 amino acids. CDR3 nucleotides: TGCGCCAGCAGCTTGGACCCAGCTAACACCGGGGAGCTGTTTTTT. Its translation is CASSLDPANTGELFF.

This clonotype came up a few times. This rearrangement joins TRBV28 to TRBJ2-1; D uncertain. CDR1 and CDR2 from the germline V gene are MDHEN and SYDVKM. V lost 2 bases to trimming and J lost 10 bases, with 12 bases between them. The CDR3 loop spans 13 amino acids. The CDR3 loop is CASSLTTPVEQFF. The CDR3 DNA follows: TGTGCCAGCAGTTTAACGACTCCCGTCGAGCAGTTCTTC.

The chain links TRBV20-1 to TRBJ2-7, with TRBD1 matching 7 bases. CDR1 and CDR2 from the germline V gene are DFQATT and SNEGSKA (reference sequence). The CDR3 runs 14 residues. V shed 6 bases and J 2 bases; nucleotides not matched to a gene: 10. This CDR3 is CSARTGTVTYEQYF. The CDR3 nucleotides are TGCAGTGCACGGACCGGGACAGTCACCTACGAGCAGTACTTC.

In this sample, this clonotype turned up many times. This sequence joins TRBV11-2 and TRBJ2-1; 7 bases fit TRBD2. Germline CDR1 reads SGHAT; CDR2 reads FQNNGV. The V and J ends lost 0 bases and 15 bases, in that order; junction bases with no gene match: 17. The CDR3 runs to 16 residues. The CDR3 is CASSLDGGGGSRRSFF. The CDR3 coding sequence is TGTGCCAGCAGCTTAGATGGGGGGGGAGGCAGCCGTCGGTCGTTCTTC.

The chain recombines TRBV7-8 with TRBJ2-3; 10 nucleotides align to TRBD2. CDR3 length: 19 residues. Germline trimming cut 5 bases from V and 0 bases from J; bases unmatched to any gene: 14. Germline V gives CDR1 SGHVS, CDR2 FQNEAQ. CDR3 region: CASSRKGLAGGVSTDTQYF. DNA of the CDR3: TGTGCCAGCAGCCGAAAAGGGTTAGCGGGAGGTGTCAGCACAGATACGCAGTATTTT. The full variable domain, in which reference TRBV7-8 and TRBJ2-3 provide the parts outside the CDR3, is GAGVSQSPRYKVAKRGQDVALRCDPISGHVSLFWYQQALGQGPEFLTYFQNEAQLDKSGLPSDRFFAERPEGSVSTLKIQRTQQEDSAVYLCASSRKGLAGGVSTDTQYFGPGTRLTVL.

This clonotype was seen at least ten times. The gene calls are TRBV4-2 and TRBJ2-3, with TRBD1 identical over 7 bases. The CDR3 covers 15 residues. The germline CDR1 and CDR2 sequences are LGHNA and YNFKEQ. After removal of 3 bases from V and 0 bases from J, the junction contained 3 bases not matched to a gene. The CDR3 protein is CASSHPRGSTDTQYF. The CDR3 nucleotides read TGTGCCAGCAGCCACCCCAGGGGGAGCACAGATACGCAGTATTTT.